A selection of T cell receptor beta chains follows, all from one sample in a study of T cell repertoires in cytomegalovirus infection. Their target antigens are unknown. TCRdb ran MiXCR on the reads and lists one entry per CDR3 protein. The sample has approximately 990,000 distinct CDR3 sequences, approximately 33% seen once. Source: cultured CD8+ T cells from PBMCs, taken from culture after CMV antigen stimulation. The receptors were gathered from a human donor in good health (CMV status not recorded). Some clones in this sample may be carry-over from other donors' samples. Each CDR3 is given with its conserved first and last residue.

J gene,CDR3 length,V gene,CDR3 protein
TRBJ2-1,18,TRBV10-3,CAISEKLAGVNSYNEQFF
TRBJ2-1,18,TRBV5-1,CASRGELLRGPHGDEQFF
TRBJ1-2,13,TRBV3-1,CASSHDRAYGYTF
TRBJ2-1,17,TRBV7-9,CASSPPSTSGGGNEQFF
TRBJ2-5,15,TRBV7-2,CASSLRDIYQETQYF
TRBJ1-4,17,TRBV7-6,CVSSTQPLQDGNEKLFF
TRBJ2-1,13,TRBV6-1,CASRAREFDEQFF
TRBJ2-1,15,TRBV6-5,CASTPGLAGDNEQFF
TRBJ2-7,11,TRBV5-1,CASRGGDEQYF
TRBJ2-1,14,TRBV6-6,CASSFPGQGYEQFF
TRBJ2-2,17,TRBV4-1,CASSRLAGGRGTGELFF
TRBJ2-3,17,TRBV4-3,CASSQDSGAGASDTQYF
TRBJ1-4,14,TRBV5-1,CANSPGGNNEKLFF
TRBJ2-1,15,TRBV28,CASSFGQGPRDEQFF
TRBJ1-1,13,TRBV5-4,CASSFYGDAEAFF
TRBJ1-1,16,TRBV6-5,CASSYQTGTGFGEAFF
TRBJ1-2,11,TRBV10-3,CAIRGLSGYTF